These T cell receptor beta chains were read from a single sample in a study of blood T cells in healthy people across ages. TCRdb reprocessed the 5' RACE reads with MiXCR, giving one entry per CDR3 protein. This table holds hundreds of thousands of distinct CDR3 sequences, more than 20% found once. These records were also assigned to another study, of T cells of mothers and their children.

Sequencing was done on a sample of blood. The receptor set was obtained from a boy aged 10-17 years in good health. Each CDR3 is given with its conserved first and last residue. The D gene is left open where the match is weak. Size values are once, few and many counts, or a class for expanded clones, and some rows have none.

j_call clone_size v_call d_call cdr3_aa cdr3_nt
TRBJ2-3 NA TRBV3-1 NA CASSPSDHTYTDTQYF TGTGCCAGCAGCCCATCCGACCACACTTACACAGATACGCAGTATTTT
TRBJ2-7 few TRBV20-1 TRBD2 CSAGLAGVNEQYF TGCAGTGCTGGACTAGCGGGAGTCAACGAGCAGTACTTC
TRBJ2-7 few TRBV20-1 TRBD2 CSANGRAEYEQYF TGCAGTGCAAACGGGAGGGCCGAGTACGAGCAGTACTTC
TRBJ2-5 NA TRBV4-1 TRBD2 CASSQEGTSGSAETQYF TGCGCCAGCAGCCAAGAGGGGACTAGCGGGAGTGCGGAGACCCAGTACTTC
TRBJ2-7 NA TRBV4-1 NA CASSQEFIPYEQYF TGCGCCAGCAGCCAAGAATTCATCCCCTACGAGCAGTACTTC
TRBJ2-1 NA TRBV9 NA CASSVAWGYENSDEQFF TGTGCCAGCAGCGTAGCGTGGGGGTATGAAAATTCCGATGAGCAGTTCTTC
TRBJ1-3 NA TRBV29-1 NA CSAETGFGNTIYF TGCAGCGCCGAAACAGGGTTCGGAAACACCATATATTTT
TRBJ2-7 NA TRBV7-9 TRBD1 CASSSQGGVDEQYF TGTGCCAGCAGCTCACAGGGGGGTGTGGACGAGCAGTACTTC
TRBJ2-7 NA TRBV6-2/TRBV6-3 NA CASSYSVGVPYEQYF TGTGCCAGCAGTTATTCTGTCGGGGTTCCATACGAGCAGTACTTC
TRBJ2-5 few TRBV7-9 NA CASSLMIGETQYF TGTGCCAGCAGCTTAATGATTGGAGAGACCCAGTACTTC
TRBJ1-1 NA TRBV29-1 TRBD1 CSAGQINEAFF TGCAGCGCGGGACAGATAAATGAAGCTTTCTTT
TRBJ2-2 NA TRBV5-1 NA CASSLEGRRETGELFF TGCGCCAGCAGCTTGGAAGGGCGCCGGGAAACCGGGGAGCTGTTTTTT
TRBJ2-5 NA TRBV11-2 NA CASIPRGGQAETQYF TGTGCCAGCATCCCTAGAGGGGGGCAGGCAGAGACCCAGTACTTC
TRBJ1-2 NA TRBV18 TRBD1 CASSPMGQFGYTF TGTGCCAGCTCACCAATGGGACAGTTCGGCTACACCTTC
TRBJ2-7 few TRBV5-1 NA CASSLVGTDYEQYF TGCGCCAGCAGCTTGGTCGGGACTGACTACGAGCAGTACTTC
TRBJ2-1 few TRBV28 TRBD2 CASSPAPGLVYGDEQFF TGTGCCAGCAGCCCGGCCCCGGGACTAGTTTATGGGGATGAGCAGTTCTTC
TRBJ2-5 NA TRBV7-9 TRBD1 CASSLSRDRGETQYF TGTGCCAGCAGCTTGAGCCGGGACAGAGGTGAGACCCAGTACTTC
TRBJ1-2 few TRBV4-3 NA CASSQSRGSGYGYTF TGCGCCAGCAGCCAGAGCAGGGGTTCGGGCTATGGCTACACCTTC
TRBJ2-6 few TRBV6-1 NA CASSETVSSGANVLTF TGTGCCAGCAGTGAGACGGTATCATCTGGGGCCAACGTCCTGACTTTC
TRBJ2-7 NA TRBV4-1 TRBD1 CASSPMTGIDEQYF TGCGCCAGCAGCCCGATGACAGGGATCGACGAGCAGTACTTC
TRBJ1-4 NA TRBV7-9 NA CASTLGNGLYEKLFF TGTGCCAGCACCTTGGGGAACGGATTATATGAAAAACTGTTTTTT
TRBJ2-5 NA TRBV5-1 NA CASSQIPGTQETQYF TGCGCCAGCAGCCAAATACCCGGGACACAAGAGACCCAGTACTTC
TRBJ2-1 NA TRBV12-5 NA CASGLMGKQFF TGTGCTAGTGGTTTGATGGGGAAGCAGTTCTTC
TRBJ2-5 few TRBV7-2 NA CASSLSSGKETQYF TGTGCCAGCAGCTTATCCAGCGGTAAAGAGACCCAGTACTTC
TRBJ2-4 few TRBV5-1 NA CASSWEGELQYF TGCGCCAGCAGCTGGGAAGGGGAATTACAGTACTTC
TRBJ1-1 few TRBV7-8 NA CASSHNLGFTEAFF TGTGCCAGCAGCCATAATCTGGGGTTTACTGAAGCTTTCTTT
TRBJ2-1 NA TRBV29-1 NA CSTNGRRDNEQFF TGCAGCACCAACGGGCGCAGGGACAATGAGCAGTTCTTC
TRBJ1-2 few TRBV7-9 NA CASSLEAGDHCGYTF TGTGCCAGCAGCTTAGAAGCAGGGGACCACTGTGGCTACACCTTC
TRBJ2-5 few TRBV6-6 NA CASTDGVRGRWETQHF TGTGCCAGCACCGACGGGGTACGGGGGCGCTGGGAGACCCAGCACTTC
TRBJ2-1 few TRBV7-9 TRBD1 CASSYQTGSPNEQFF TGTGCCAGCAGCTACCAGACAGGGTCCCCCAATGAGCAGTTCTTC
TRBJ2-2 NA TRBV20-1 NA CSAKGTGELFF TGCAGTGCAAAGGGTACCGGGGAGCTGTTTTTT
TRBJ2-3 NA TRBV20-1 TRBD2 CSARELAGTIDTQYF TGCAGTGCTAGAGAACTAGCGGGGACAATAGATACGCAGTATTTT
TRBJ2-1 NA TRBV4-1 NA CASSTEGGGGIYNEQFF TGCGCCAGCAGCACCGAGGGGGGAGGGGGAATCTACAATGAGCAGTTCTTC
TRBJ2-1 many TRBV2 TRBD2 CASRARAGGYNEQFF TGTGCCAGCAGAGCCCGGGCGGGAGGCTACAATGAGCAGTTCTTC
TRBJ2-6 NA TRBV24-1 NA CATSDPTGANVLTF TGTGCCACCAGTGATCCGACTGGGGCCAACGTCCTGACTTTC
TRBJ2-7 NA TRBV6-2/TRBV6-3 NA CASSKHGQFAEQYF TGTGCCAGCAGTAAACATGGACAGTTCGCCGAGCAGTACTTC
TRBJ1-1 NA TRBV5-1 NA CASSLGVRVSYTEAFF TGCGCCAGCAGCTTGGGCGTTCGGGTATCGTACACTGAAGCTTTCTTT
TRBJ1-2 few TRBV10-3 NA CAISDGGGDYGYTF TGTGCCATCAGTGATGGAGGAGGGGACTATGGCTACACCTTC
TRBJ2-3 few TRBV7-8 TRBD2 CASSDRTSGGITDTQYF TGTGCCAGCAGCGATCGGACTAGCGGGGGTATCACAGATACGCAGTATTTT
TRBJ2-2 NA TRBV7-9 NA CASRRNEASANTGELFF TGTGCCAGCAGGAGGAACGAAGCTAGCGCGAACACCGGGGAGCTGTTTTTT
TRBJ2-7 few TRBV27 TRBD2 CAGTTLAGDYEQYF TGTGCCGGCACTACTCTAGCGGGAGACTACGAGCAGTACTTC
TRBJ1-5 few TRBV3-1 NA CASSQMTGSGQPQHF TGTGCCAGCAGCCAAATGACGGGGTCCGGTCAGCCCCAGCATTTT
TRBJ1-2 NA TRBV6-6 TRBD1 CASGGGAHGYTF TGTGCCAGCGGAGGGGGCGCGCATGGCTACACCTTC
TRBJ2-1 few TRBV7-3 TRBD2 CASSLLAGGPVNEQFF TGTGCCAGCAGCCTCCTAGCGGGAGGGCCGGTCAATGAGCAGTTCTTC
TRBJ2-7 few TRBV12-3/TRBV12-4 TRBD1 CASSPKALGQWIPEQYF TGTGCCAGCAGTCCAAAGGCCCTGGGACAGTGGATACCCGAGCAGTACTTC
TRBJ2-2 few TRBV9 TRBD1 CASSTTGGGELFF TGTGCCAGCAGCACAACAGGGGGCGGGGAGCTGTTTTTT
TRBJ2-7 once TRBV18 NA CASLGDIAYEQYF TGTGCCAGCCTGGGGGACATAGCCTACGAGCAGTACTTC
TRBJ1-1 NA TRBV29-1 TRBD1 CSVEPWTGAEAFF TGCAGCGTGGAACCCTGGACAGGTGCTGAAGCTTTCTTT
TRBJ2-5 few TRBV7-2 TRBD2 CASSLRRLAGPQYF TGTGCCAGCAGCTTACGTAGACTAGCGGGTCCCCAGTACTTC
TRBJ2-7 many TRBV6-5 NA CASSSKRAPYEQYF TGTGCCAGCAGTTCTAAGCGGGCACCCTACGAGCAGTACTTC
TRBJ2-4 NA TRBV20-1 NA CSAILGGGNIQYF TGCAGTGCGATTTTAGGTGGGGGTAACATTCAGTACTTC
TRBJ2-7 NA TRBV7-9 NA CASSKMGTGTYEQYF TGTGCCAGCAGCAAGATGGGGACGGGGACCTACGAGCAGTACTTC
TRBJ2-5 once TRBV20-1 NA CSATPGASQETQYF TGCAGTGCCACGCCCGGAGCGTCCCAAGAGACCCAGTACTTC
TRBJ1-6 NA TRBV6-5 NA CASSYRQVFSYNSPLHF TGTGCCAGCAGTTACCGCCAGGTGTTTTCCTATAATTCACCCCTCCACTTT
TRBJ2-1 NA TRBV29-1 NA CSVDSYEQFF TGCAGCGTTGATTCATATGAGCAGTTCTTC
TRBJ2-7 NA TRBV12-3/TRBV12-4 TRBD2 CASRPSGSGGQYF TGTGCCAGCAGACCGAGCGGGAGTGGTGGGCAGTACTTC
TRBJ1-5 few TRBV11-2 NA CASSLDRQSNQPQHF TGTGCCAGCAGCTTAGATAGACAGAGCAATCAGCCCCAGCATTTT
TRBJ2-7 few TRBV15 NA CATSRWIQGGGEQYF TGTGCCACCAGCAGATGGATCCAGGGAGGGGGCGAGCAGTACTTC
TRBJ2-3 once TRBV7-9 TRBD2 CASSLIRGSTSGGTDTQYF TGTGCCAGCAGCTTAATTCGGGGAAGTACTAGCGGGGGGACAGATACGCAGTATTTT
TRBJ1-2 NA TRBV29-1 TRBD1 CSVGWSGTGEGYTF TGCAGCGTTGGTTGGTCCGGGACAGGGGAAGGCTACACCTTC